The rows below give T cell receptor beta chains drawn from one sample of a study of T cell responses to AZD1222 COVID-19 vaccine. Measured with immunoSEQ multiplex PCR; TCRdb has only the in-frame clones, and not every one. The sample lists 100,000 to 140,000 clones, 70% to 90% occurring once. The sequences come from peripheral blood, collected 28 days after the second AZD1222 dose. These receptors were obtained from an adult who received the AZD1222 COVID-19 vaccine. The CDR3 runs from the conserved cysteine through the conserved F or W. Each record gives: CDR3 DNA, CDR3 protein, V gene, J gene, D gene, clone size. The D gene is left open where the match is weak. The size of a clone is reported for some rows only, either as once, few or many, or as a class for expanded clones.

TGTGCCAGCAGCCGGGACGTTAACTTCTACGAGCAGTACTTC	CASSRDVNFYEQYF	TRBV3-1/TRBV3-2	TRBJ2-7	NA	NA
TGTGCCACCAGAGGGACAGTCCAAGAGACCCAGTACTTC	CATRGTVQETQYF	TRBV24-1	TRBJ2-5	TRBD1	NA
TGTGCCAGCAGCTGGACTAGCGACCAAGAGACCCAGTACTTC	CASSWTSDQETQYF	TRBV5-6	TRBJ2-5	TRBD2	NA
TGCGCCAGCAGCCAAGATGGGGCCCCACATCAGCCCCAGCATTTT	CASSQDGAPHQPQHF	TRBV4-1	TRBJ1-5	NA	NA
TGTGCCAGTAGTCCGCTACAGAGCTCCTACGAGCAGTACTTC	CASSPLQSSYEQYF	TRBV19	TRBJ2-7	NA	NA
TGTGCCAGCAGGAGGGGAGAGGGTGAAAAACTGTTTTTT	CASRRGEGEKLFF	TRBV7-9	TRBJ1-4	NA	NA
TGTGCCAGCAGTTCTTATAGCAATCAGCCCCAGCATTTT	CASSSYSNQPQHF	TRBV12-3/TRBV12-4	TRBJ1-5	NA	NA
TGCGCCAGCAGCTTGGCCCTCTCCTCCGAACGCGAGCAGTACTTC	CASSLALSSEREQYF	TRBV5-1	TRBJ2-7	NA	NA
TGTGCCAGCAGCAAAGTAGTCATAGGTGCGGACAGGGAAGGGTTAGGGTCTGGAAACACCATATATTTT	CASSKVVIGADREGLGSGNTIYF	TRBV21-1	TRBJ1-3	NA	NA
TGTGCCAGCAGCTTAGATGTGGGGTCTTACGAGCAGTACTTC	CASSLDVGSYEQYF	TRBV11-3	TRBJ2-7	NA	NA
TGTGCCAGCAGCTTAGGAACAGGGGGCACAGATACGCAGTATTTT	CASSLGTGGTDTQYF	TRBV11-2	TRBJ2-3	TRBD1	NA
TGTGCCAGCAGCTTAGCGGGAGGGTTGGACACCATATATTTT	CASSLAGGLDTIYF	TRBV7-2	TRBJ1-3	NA	NA
TGTGCCAGCAGCTTGGCGGGGGGATCTGCGGGCGGCTACACCTTC	CASSLAGGSAGGYTF	TRBV5-4	TRBJ1-2	NA	few
TGTGCCAGCAGTTACTCTCTGGGCCCCGGTAATGAGCAGTTCTTC	CASSYSLGPGNEQFF	TRBV6-5	TRBJ2-1	NA	NA
TGTGCCTGGGATAAAAATCCCCTACATTCACCCCTCCACTTT	CAWDKNPLHSPLHF	TRBV30	TRBJ1-6	NA	NA
TGTGCCAGCAGCCAACAGGGCTACTCTGGAAACACCATATATTTT	CASSQQGYSGNTIYF	TRBV7-3	TRBJ1-3	NA	NA
TGTGCCAGCAGCCTCCAAGCGGGGCCCCAGTATTTT	CASSLQAGPQYF	TRBV6-2/TRBV6-3	TRBJ2-3	TRBD2	NA
TGTGCTAGTGGTTTCCTCCTACAGGGGGCGAGGGGAAACACCATATATTTT	CASGFLLQGARGNTIYF	TRBV12-5	TRBJ1-3	TRBD1	NA
TGCGCCAGCAGCCGGGACGGACAAGGAGGAGGTGAAAAACTGTTTTTT	CASSRDGQGGGEKLFF	TRBV5-1	TRBJ1-4	NA	NA
TGCGCCAGCAGCTTGGAACTGAACACTGAAGCTTTCTTT	CASSLELNTEAFF	TRBV5-1	TRBJ1-1	NA	NA
TGTGCCAGCAGTGTGTCAGCGGGGGGGAGGGCAGATACGCAGTATTTT	CASSVSAGGRADTQYF	TRBV5-4	TRBJ2-3	TRBD2	once
TGTGCCAGCAGCTTATCTGATGAGGCAGGGCTTGATTCACCCCTCCACTTT	CASSLSDEAGLDSPLHF	TRBV7-7	TRBJ1-6	NA	NA
TGTGCCAGCAGCTTAACTTCCAATCTGGACGAGCAGTACTTC	CASSLTSNLDEQYF	TRBV7-2	TRBJ2-7	NA	NA
TGTGCCAGCAGTCCTCGGCGCCGAGGCTACACCTTC	CASSPRRRGYTF	TRBV12-3/TRBV12-4	TRBJ1-2	NA	NA
TGTGCCAGCAGCGTAGTCTCCTACAATGAGCAGTTCTTC	CASSVVSYNEQFF	TRBV9	TRBJ2-1	NA	NA
TGTGCCAGTAGTATAACAGGGGTGAACACTGAAGCTTTCTTT	CASSITGVNTEAFF	TRBV19	TRBJ1-1	TRBD1	once
TGTGCCAGCAGCGGGTGGAACACTGAAGCTTTCTTT	CASSGWNTEAFF	TRBV6-5	TRBJ1-1	NA	NA
TGTGCCAGCAGTGAAGTTGGGGGCCGCGAGCAGTACTTC	CASSEVGGREQYF	TRBV2	TRBJ2-7	NA	NA
TGTGCCAGCAGCCAAGGGGGACTAGCGGGCACAGATACGCAGTATTTT	CASSQGGLAGTDTQYF	TRBV3-1/TRBV3-2	TRBJ2-3	TRBD2	NA
TGTGCCAGCAGTTCCGGGACTAGCGGGCCCACCGGGGAGCTGTTTTTT	CASSSGTSGPTGELFF	TRBV28	TRBJ2-2	TRBD2	NA
TGTGCCAGCAGTGAATCCCAAGGACCGCCCCAGCATTTT	CASSESQGPPQHF	TRBV6-1	TRBJ1-5	NA	few
TGTGCCACCAGCAGAGATTTGAGGGGTGGTCAGCCCCAGCATTTT	CATSRDLRGGQPQHF	TRBV15	TRBJ1-5	NA	NA
TGTGCCAGCAGCTCGCGGGGGGCGGTTGGGCCCCAGCATTTT	CASSSRGAVGPQHF	TRBV7-2	TRBJ1-5	NA	NA
TGTGCCAGCTCACCAGGGGAATACTACGAGCAGTACTTC	CASSPGEYYEQYF	TRBV18	TRBJ2-7	NA	NA
TGTGCCAGCAGCCGGACCCCCGTTGATGGCTACACCTTC	CASSRTPVDGYTF	TRBV27	TRBJ1-2	NA	NA
TGTGCCAGCAGCTTAGAGGTAGCAAATTCACCCCTCCACTTT	CASSLEVANSPLHF	TRBV7-2	TRBJ1-6	NA	NA
TGTGCCAGCAGTTACTCGATTAAGGTTGGGGACTATGGCTACACCTTC	CASSYSIKVGDYGYTF	TRBV6-5	TRBJ1-2	NA	NA
TGCGCCAGCAGCTTGCGTCAGGGGACTGAAGCTTTCTTT	CASSLRQGTEAFF	TRBV5-1	TRBJ1-1	NA	NA
TGTGCCAGCAGCTTAGAGATAGCGGGGGAACAAGAGACCCAGTACTTC	CASSLEIAGEQETQYF	TRBV11-2	TRBJ2-5	TRBD2	NA
TGTGCCAGCAGCCAATTTATAGCGGGGGGTTCTAGCACAGATACGCAGTATTTT	CASSQFIAGGSSTDTQYF	TRBV3-1/TRBV3-2	TRBJ2-3	TRBD2	NA
TGTGCCAGCAGCTCCTTGACAGTCTCGGGAGCTTTCTTT	CASSSLTVSGAFF	TRBV7-9	TRBJ1-1	NA	NA
TGTGCCAGCAGCCCGGGACTAGCGGGGGGCTTAGGTGAGCAGTTCTTC	CASSPGLAGGLGEQFF	TRBV5-4	TRBJ2-1	TRBD2	NA
TGCAGCGTCCGCGGGATCTCCTACGAGCAGTACTTC	CSVRGISYEQYF	TRBV29-1	TRBJ2-7	NA	NA
TGTGCCAGCTCACCCCGGGGGACAGGGCTGGCTCAGCCCCAGCATTTT	CASSPRGTGLAQPQHF	TRBV18	TRBJ1-5	TRBD1	once
TGTGCCAGCAGTTTCCCTGAGGAGACCCAGTACTTC	CASSFPEETQYF	TRBV28	TRBJ2-5	NA	NA
TGTGCCAGCAGCTTAGCGAAGGGGGATGGCTACACCTTC	CASSLAKGDGYTF	TRBV7-9	TRBJ1-2	NA	NA
TGTGCCAGCAGCTCCCCCGGGAGGTACGAGCAGTACTTC	CASSSPGRYEQYF	TRBV11-2	TRBJ2-7	TRBD2	once
TGTGCCATCAAGGAGGGGACAGGGGCCCTCTACGAGCAGTACTTC	CAIKEGTGALYEQYF	TRBV10-3	TRBJ2-7	TRBD1	NA
TGTGCCAGCAGTCGGACGTCGGAGAATGGCTACACCTTC	CASSRTSENGYTF	TRBV9	TRBJ1-2	NA	NA
TGTGCCAGCAGCACTACTCTCGGGATTCGCGAAAAACTGTTTTTT	CASSTTLGIREKLFF	TRBV5-6	TRBJ1-4	NA	NA
TGTGCCTGGAGTCCCCTTGGGGGGGGGCCTGGGGCCAACGTCCTGACTTTC	CAWSPLGGGPGANVLTF	TRBV30	TRBJ2-6	NA	NA
TGTGCCAGCACCCTGGGGTCGGGGCAACTCTATGTCGACTACACCTTC	CASTLGSGQLYVDYTF	TRBV9	TRBJ1-2	NA	NA
TGTGCCAGCAGTGACCAGGGAGCGAATCAGCCCCAGCATTTT	CASSDQGANQPQHF	TRBV2	TRBJ1-5	NA	NA
TGTGCCAGCAGTTCGACAGGGGGGTCCTACAATGAGCAGTTCTTC	CASSSTGGSYNEQFF	TRBV7-3	TRBJ2-1	TRBD1	few
TGCGCCAGCAGCTCCAATGACATAAGACAGGAGCACACCTTC	CASSSNDIRQEHTF	TRBV5-1	TRBJ1-2	NA	NA
TGTGCCAGCAGCTTATCGCGGCCGGAGGCAGTCTTC	CASSLSRPEAVF	TRBV7-9	TRBJ1-2	NA	NA
TGTGCCAGCAGGCACAGGGGTAGCAATCAGCCCCAGCATTTT	CASRHRGSNQPQHF	TRBV6-6	TRBJ1-5	TRBD1	NA
TGTGCCAGCAGCAGGACAGTGGGCAATCAGCCCCAGCATTTT	CASSRTVGNQPQHF	TRBV6-2/TRBV6-3	TRBJ1-5	NA	few
TGTGCCAGCAGCCAAGAGACAGGAGCCACCGGGGAGCTGTTTTTT	CASSQETGATGELFF	TRBV5-4	TRBJ2-2	NA	NA
TGTGCCACCAGCAGAGTAGGTAGCGGGAGCCCAGGGTTTAGGGATGAGCAGTTCTTC	CATSRVGSGSPGFRDEQFF	TRBV15	TRBJ2-1	TRBD2	NA